These 26 T cell receptor beta chains came from one sample sequenced in a study of vaccination and CD4 T cells after COVID-19. These receptors' antigens are unknown. With the Oncomine TCR Beta short-read assay, DNA from cultured CD4+ T cells was sequenced. Genomic DNA was isolated from CD4+ T cells that had been cultured. TCRdb redid the calling of the PCR reads with MiXCR, one entry per CDR3 protein. In the table there are 11,000 or so distinct CDR3 sequences, 40% of which are singletons. The treatment here: approximately nine-day PBMC culture with coronavirus spike peptide pools or control peptides (ViraFEST assay). CD4+ T-cell collection from the unexposed donor predated the COVID-19 pandemic (2011-2018). The sample taken for sequencing was CD4+ T cells from blood, cultured in vitro. Receptors were obtained from a human donor in good health.

The chain recombines TRBV28 with TRBJ2-3, with TRBD2 matching over 7 bases. V shed 5 bases, J shed 3 bases, and the junction held 11 bases outside the gene matches. CDR1 and CDR2 (germline): MDHEN, SYDVKM. CDR3 size: 16 residues. The CDR3 DNA sequence: TGTGCCAGCAGTGCATACGGGACTACTAGGACAGATACGCAGTATTTT. It is translated as CASSAYGTTRTDTQYF.

V and J are TRBV6-1 and TRBJ1-1; D unclear. CDR1 and CDR2 (germline): MNHNS, SASEGT. The CDR3 sequence is 15 residues long. Trimming removed 7 bases from V and 5 bases from J, with 20 bases in between. This CDR3 reads CASTEVLGSGTEAFF. The CDR3 bases are TGTGCCAGCACCGAAGTTCTGGGGTCGGGGACTGAAGCTTTCTTT.

V is TRBV6-2 or TRBV6-3 and J is TRBJ2-7; D is unresolved. Germline CDR1 reads MNHEY; CDR2 reads SVGEGT. V was shortened by 0 bases and J by 3 bases, with 9 bases between the two germline ends. This CDR3 comprises 14 residues. CDR3 loop: CASSYSRFFYEQYF. CDR3 nucleotides: TGTGCCAGCAGTTACTCGAGATTTTTCTACGAGCAGTACTTC.

This chain joins TRBV27 and TRBJ2-7, with 11 bases identical to TRBD1. The CDR3 spans 14 residues. Germline V CDR1 and CDR2: MNHEY, SMNVEV (reference sequence). J was trimmed by 10 bases and V by 3 bases; bases with no gene match: 8. The CDR3 sequence: CASSFNPGQGGQYF. CDR3 nucleotides: TGTGCCAGCAGTTTCAACCCGGGACAGGGGGGACAGTACTTC.

Only a few counts were recorded for this clonotype. V and J are TRBV19 and TRBJ2-6, with TRBD1 identical over 9 bases. The trim removed 7 bases at V and 0 bases at J, leaving 4 bases unmatched. CDR3 length: 16 amino acids. CDR1 is LNHDA and CDR2 is SQIVND in the germline V gene (reference sequence). The CDR3 loop is CASTDRGHSGANVLTF. In DNA, the CDR3 is TGTGCCAGTACGGACAGGGGTCACTCTGGGGCCAACGTCCTGACTTTC.

This clonotype has a handful of counts. This rearrangement joins TRBV7-6 to TRBJ2-7, with 10 bases that match TRBD1. J gave up 7 bases and V 2 bases, and 8 bases lay outside the gene matches. Germline values: CDR1 SGHVS, CDR2 FNYEAQ. This CDR3 has 15 amino acids. The CDR3 spells CASSLRGQGTAEQYF. For the CDR3, the DNA is TGTGCCAGCAGCTTAAGGGGACAGGGGACAGCTGAGCAGTACTTC.

This clonotype was recorded a few times. The V gene is TRBV20-1, the J gene TRBJ2-7, with D unclear. This CDR3 comprises 16 residues. V dropped 0 bases and J dropped 0 bases, with 15 bases sitting between them. Germline CDR1 reads DFQATT; CDR2 reads SNEGSKA (reference sequence). CDR3 nucleotide sequence: TGCAGTGCTAGAGAGCGAGGTTTTTCCTCCTCCTACGAGCAGTACTTC. It specifies CSARERGFSSSYEQYF.

This sequence joins TRBV15 and TRBJ2-3; 10 nucleotides agree with TRBD1. Germline V gene sequence: CDR1 LNHNV, CDR2 YYDKDF (reference sequence). This CDR3 has 17 residues. Trimming cost V 0 bases and J 2 bases; bases outside gene matches: 5. This CDR3 reads CATSRDGQGGTTDTQYF. CDR3 DNA: TGTGCCACCAGCAGAGACGGACAGGGGGGAACCACAGATACGCAGTATTTT.

The chain is built from TRBV15 and TRBJ1-3; D ambiguous. This CDR3 region has 19 residues. Germline values: CDR1 LNHNV, CDR2 YYDKDF (reference sequence). The V end lost 0 bases, the J end lost 1 base, and 19 bases lay between the germline ends. This CDR3 is CATSRDMGNPFMSGNTIYF. In DNA form, the CDR3 reads TGTGCCACCAGCAGAGATATGGGGAACCCTTTTATGTCTGGAAACACCATATATTTT.

V usage is TRBV20-1 and J usage is TRBJ1-1; D call uncertain. Trimming left V 6 bases short and J 0 bases short, with 11 bases between. This CDR3 comprises 13 residues. Per germline, CDR1 DFQATT and CDR2 SNEGSKA (reference sequence). CDR3 residues: CSAKKTVNTEAFF. CDR3 in DNA: TGCAGTGCGAAGAAGACGGTGAACACTGAAGCTTTCTTT.

J is TRBJ1-5 and V is TRBV6-1; D remains unclear. This CDR3 has 14 residues. Trimming took 2 bases from V and 3 from J, leaving 8 bases between them. Germline loops: CDR1 MNHNS, CDR2 SASEGT. The CDR3 DNA reads TGTGCCAGCAGTGAAAATGGCGTCAATCAGCCCCAGCATTTT. It is translated as CASSENGVNQPQHF.

The chain recombines TRBV28 with TRBJ1-1; D possibly corresponds to TRBD1 (5 bases). Germline CDR1 and CDR2: MDHEN and SYDVKM. The CDR3 is 15 amino acids. V lost 2 bases, J lost 0 bases, and 10 bases lay in between. The CDR3 is CASSLQGIMNTEAFF. In DNA form, the CDR3 reads TGTGCCAGCAGTTTACAGGGAATCATGAACACTGAAGCTTTCTTT. The full variable domain, completed using reference TRBV28 and TRBJ1-1, is DVKVTQSSRYLVKRTGEKVFLECVQDMDHENMFWYRQDPGLGLRLIYFSYDVKMKEKGDIPEGYSVSREKKERFSLILESASTNQTSMYLCASSLQGIMNTEAFFGQGTRLTVV.

V usage is TRBV20-1 and J usage is TRBJ2-1; possibly TRBD1 for D (6 bases). CDR1 and CDR2 (germline): DFQATT, SNEGSKA (reference sequence). The germline V and J ends were trimmed by 6 bases and 7 bases, with 22 bases remaining between them. The CDR3 has 15 amino acids. CDR3 nucleotides: TGCAGTGCGCCTCCGACTAACCCCCAGGGGAATGAGCAGTTCTTC. Its translation is CSAPPTNPQGNEQFF.

This clonotype was counted between two and nine times. The chain combines TRBV20-1 with TRBJ1-1; 9 bases match TRBD1. Germline CDR1 and CDR2: DFQATT and SNEGSKA (reference sequence). The ends lost 5 bases at V and 2 bases at J; junction bases unmatched: 3. The CDR3 has 13 residues. CDR3 amino acids: CSARDRVNTEAFF. DNA of the CDR3: TGCAGTGCTCGGGACAGGGTAAACACTGAAGCTTTCTTT.

For this clonotype: The germline gene is not matched at one end of the junction; a read error may be the cause. This chain joins TRBV6-2 or TRBV6-3 and TRBJ2-7; 9 bases are shared with TRBD1. The germline V gene has CDR1 MNHEY and CDR2 SVGEGT. The CDR3 is 17 amino acids. CDR3 in DNA: TGTGCTAGCAGTTACTCGATCGTGGGACAGGGACACTACGAGCAGTACTTC. This translates into CASSYSIVGQGHYEQYF.

V is TRBV6-1 and J is TRBJ1-6, with D unclear. V was pared by 7 bases and J by 6 bases, with 16 bases between. CDR1 is MNHNS and CDR2 is SASEGT in the germline V gene. The CDR3 runs 15 residues. The CDR3 is CASTQTPDVNSPLHF. In DNA, the CDR3 is TGTGCCAGCACCCAGACCCCCGATGTTAATTCACCCCTCCACTTT.

V and J are TRBV5-1 and TRBJ2-5; perhaps D is TRBD1 or TRBD2 (6 bases each). The germline V gene encodes CDR1 SGHRS and CDR2 YFSETQ. The length of the CDR3 is 16 residues. V was pared by 0 bases and J by 2 bases, with 14 bases between. The CDR3 coding sequence is TGCGCCAGCAGCTTGGGGAGGGGGGTTTCGCAAGAGACCCAGTACTTC. It translates to CASSLGRGVSQETQYF. Based on the CDR3 plus reference TRBV5-1 and TRBJ2-5, the full variable domain is KAGVTQTPRYLIKTRGQQVTLSCSPISGHRSVSWYQQTPGQGLQFLFEYFSETQRNKGNFPGRFSGRQFSNSRSEMNVSTLELGDSALYLCASSLGRGVSQETQYFGPGTRLLVL.

This chain connects TRBV11-3 to TRBJ2-1; 14 nucleotides line up with TRBD2. The CDR3 spans 15 residues. Germline V gene lookup returns CDR1 SGHNT and CDR2 YENEEA. J was trimmed by 8 bases and V by 3 bases; bases with no gene match: 3. CDR3 region: CASSFMTSGRDEQFF. The CDR3 bases are TGTGCCAGCAGCTTTATGACTAGCGGGAGGGATGAGCAGTTCTTC.

The chain joins TRBV20-1 to TRBJ1-1; D gene unclear. Trimming cost V 2 bases and J 0 bases, with 7 bases left between them. CDR3 length: 13 residues. Germline CDR1 DFQATT, CDR2 SNEGSKA (reference sequence). In nucleotides, the CDR3 is TGCAGTGCTAGACCAAGCTTGAACACTGAAGCTTTCTTT. Translating gives CSARPSLNTEAFF.

The chain couples TRBV28 to TRBJ1-6; unclear D gene. V shed 3 bases and J shed 9 bases, with 6 bases lying between them. Per germline, CDR1 MDHEN and CDR2 SYDVKM. CDR3 length: 12 residues. The CDR3 DNA sequence: TGTGCCAGCAGTTTGACCCGTTCACCCCTCCACTTT. This gives the protein CASSLTRSPLHF. The full variable domain, completed using reference TRBV28 and TRBJ1-6, is DVKVTQSSRYLVKRTGEKVFLECVQDMDHENMFWYRQDPGLGLRLIYFSYDVKMKEKGDIPEGYSVSREKKERFSLILESASTNQTSMYLCASSLTRSPLHFGNGTRLTVT.

This clonotype was observed a handful of times. The V call is TRBV5-4, the J call TRBJ2-5, with D possibly being TRBD2 (6 bases). The CDR3 length is 15 residues. V was pared by 3 bases and J by 5 bases, with 17 bases between. Looked up from germline, CDR1 is SGHNT and CDR2 is YYREEE (reference sequence). The CDR3 loop reads CASSSLIGGLETQYF. The CDR3 DNA is TGTGCCAGCAGCTCTCTGATTGGAGGGCTTGAGACCCAGTACTTC.

The rearrangement uses TRBV20-1 and TRBJ2-2; 10 positions agree with TRBD1. The CDR3 consists of 15 residues. The trim removed 0 bases at V and 7 bases at J, leaving 5 bases unmatched. Germline CDR1 is DFQATT and CDR2 is SNEGSKA (reference sequence). The CDR3 loop is CSARDRRTGGGELFF. CDR3 DNA sequence: TGCAGTGCTAGAGATCGAAGGACAGGGGGCGGGGAGCTGTTTTTT.

The gene calls are TRBV5-1 and TRBJ1-2; tentatively, D is TRBD1 (6 bases). V was pared by 1 base and J by 6 bases, with 7 bases between. CDR1 and CDR2 from the germline V gene are SGHRS and YFSETQ. The CDR3 length is 12 residues. For the CDR3, the DNA is TGCGCCAGCAGCTTGTCAGGGGATGGCTACACCTTC. Residues: CASSLSGDGYTF.

This clonotype was seen once. This chain joins TRBV18 and TRBJ1-2; 9 nucleotides agree with TRBD1. Germline values: CDR1 KGHSH, CDR2 LQKENI. V shed 5 bases and J 4 bases; nucleotides not matched to a gene: 8. There are 15 residues in the CDR3. CDR3 in amino acids: CASSGPGQGFYGYTF. CDR3 DNA: TGTGCCAGCTCAGGGCCGGGACAGGGATTCTATGGCTACACCTTC.

The chain is built from TRBV14 and TRBJ2-1; D gene uncertain. The CDR3 contains 14 residues. Germline values: CDR1 SGHDN, CDR2 FVKESK. The V end lost 5 bases, the J end lost 2 bases, and 10 bases lay between the germline ends. The CDR3 sequence is CASSSLLAYNEQFF. CDR3 bases: TGTGCCAGCAGCTCTTTGCTGGCCTACAATGAGCAGTTCTTC.

The chain links TRBV28 to TRBJ1-5; 7 nucleotides line up with TRBD1. This CDR3 is 12 amino acids long. Germline CDR1 and CDR2: MDHEN and SYDVKM. Trimming removed 9 bases from V and 4 bases from J; junction bases left unmatched: 3. The CDR3 nucleotides are TGTGCCAGTCGACAGGGTAATCAGCCCCAGCATTTT. Amino acid sequence: CASRQGNQPQHF.